This T cell receptor (beta chain) originates from a study of blood T cell repertoires in COVID-19. Produced via immunoSEQ multiplex PCR; TCRdb's table is partial and in-frame only. The sample lists about 180,000 clones; 81% were seen once. J lost 4 bases, V lost 7 bases, and 11 bases had no gene match. The CDR3 is made up of 16 amino acids. CDR1 and CDR2 from the germline V gene are LNHDA and SQIVND (reference sequence). The sequenced sample was PBMCs or T cells enriched from blood (not recorded which). The clonotype comes from a woman between 40 and 50 years old with acute COVID-19. The chain combines TRBV19 with TRBJ2-4, with 9 bases matching TRBD2. The DNA for the CDR3 is TGTGCCAGTAAACCGGCTAGCGGGAAGGGGAAAAACATTCAGTACTTC. Translated, it gives CASKPASGKGKNIQYF.